This T cell receptor beta chain was observed in a study of OX40 agonist ivuxolimab in advanced cancers. Sequenced by immunoSEQ multiplex PCR; TCRdb stores in-frame clones only, minus some. The data show approximately 110,000 clones, with less than 95% seen just once and 0.7% to 0.85% held by the top ten. From germline, CDR1 is LNHDA and CDR2 SQIVND (reference sequence). V was clipped by 6 bases and J by 6 bases; unmatched bases: 12. CDR3 length equals 16 residues. The V and J genes are TRBV19 and TRBJ2-1; 9 positions match TRBD1. The source was CD4+ or CD8+ T cells sorted from blood, collected in a trial of the OX40 agonist ivuxolimab. The TCR sequence derives from an adult with an advanced solid tumor such as melanoma, head and neck, liver or kidney cancer. The CDR3: CASSPPGQGNRNEQFF. Here the CDR3 DNA reads TGTGCCAGTAGCCCCCCTGGACAGGGGAACCGCAATGAGCAGTTCTTC.